Sequencing of this T cell receptor beta chain was carried out in a study of shared clonotypes between healthy human individuals (dated by TCRdb to 2020 to 2021). For the study in its entirety: A couple of women and a few men aged 18 to 49 years were included in the cohort. To increase sequencing depth and limit assay-specific biases, different laboratories used diverse techniques to prepare libraries and sequence TCR repertoires. Per donor, three plates each were used for CD4 naive and CD4 memory, two for CD8 naive, and one for CD8 memory. Each donor's leukapheresis produced roughly between roughly 0.85 and 9.5 billion PBMCs. The study deeply sequenced blood TCR repertoires of five healthy adults to estimate repertoire size and the extent of clonotype sharing between individuals.

As concerns this clone: What this receptor recognizes is not known. Base qualities are missing; no much larger clone stands one base away.

The paper as a whole reports these results and caveats: Larger estimated clonotype richness was generally found for naive subsets than for memory subsets. Incomplete sequencing was indicated by rarefaction of sorted-subset datasets, despite the large sequencing depth. Compared with non-shared clonotypes, clonotypes shared by all four sorted-subset donors had higher generation probabilities. Sampling was limited to blood, and TCR repertoires in tissue likely differ from TCR repertoires in blood. Across four donors, roughly 5.4% of naive CD4, roughly 3.4% of naive CD8, roughly 2.3% of memory CD4, and 0.4% to 0.45% of memory CD8 clonotypes were shared. Pairwise subsampling led to the expectation that sequencing depth would affect the degree of clonotype sharing among donors. The genetic and exposure-history diversity represented was limited by the small number of donors.

TCR CDR3 regions were amplified from genomic DNA by multiplex PCR using the deep immunoSEQ assay. Extracted genomic DNA from each cell subset was spread evenly across all wells of several immunoSEQ 96-well plates, with each plate serving as a replicate. For sorted subsets, each replicate PCR was loaded with 200 ng genomic DNA, equivalent to about 30,000 T cell genomes. Purified libraries were quantified with a Qubit 3.0 fluorometer, sized on a Bioanalyzer 2100, and re-quantified with the KAPA Library Quantification kit. Every immunoSEQ 96-well plate was sequenced on a separate single-read 150-cycle Illumina NextSeq 550 flow cell. The published analysis was carried out like this. Because the immunoSEQ output included only junctional sequences and no quality scores, the filtering could not be the same as the filtering used for full-length reads. Sequences were annotated with PyIR, a Python wrapper for IgBLAST v1.9, and V/J genes and CDR3 were assigned using IMGT germline references. Reads were removed for weak V/J assignments (E-value above 1e-6), missing CDR3, stop codons, out-of-frame junctions, or ambiguous translated residues. V3J clonotypes were defined as sequences sharing an identical inferred V gene, J gene, and CDR3 amino acid sequence. Percentage overlap between repertoires was computed as shared unique clonotypes divided by the size of the smaller repertoire. Three approaches were used to assess repertoire richness: RTK rarefaction, the Chao1 estimator, and Recon v2.1 estimates of unobserved clonotypes. OLGA was used to compute generation probabilities for all TCRbeta clonotypes that the gDNA method yielded from four donors. TCRdb mirrors the immuneACCESS table, restricted to in-frame sequences. Some clones are absent from its copies; in checked studies, under half trace to an unresolved V gene, and the reason for the others is unknown. V, J and clone size reflect that table, while D and trimming were determined from the DNA. The table for this sample lists about 2.1 million clones; 93% of them were counted only once. Less than 2% of the sample is in the top ten clones.

For the CD8 naive samples, CD45RO-negative cells were positively selected for CCR7, yielding a CD45RA+CCR7+ population from which TemRA cells were excluded. The donors were healthy, HIV-negative adults with no recently reported acute infections or vaccinations. Every donor was a Caucasian adult living in Nashville, Tennessee, USA. Blood was collected by leukapheresis, and PBMCs were isolated by Ficoll-Histopaque density gradient centrifugation and then cryopreserved in liquid nitrogen vapor phase. Analytical flow cytometry was used to check the purity and quantity of every magnetically sorted T cell population. From each sorted fraction, genomic DNA was isolated and quantified by UV absorbance on a Nanodrop 2000c. This clonotype was obtained from a young man in good health. Some clones in this sample may be carry-over from other donors' samples. Sequences were obtained from naive CD8+ T cells from PBMCs. In light of the paper, this sample's cell subset or site label describes: CD45RA+CCR7+.

The DNA reads TGTGCCAGTAGGGCGACAGACAATACCTACGAGCAGTACTTC. This yields the protein CASRATDNTYEQYF. Rearrangement joined TRBV19 to TRBJ2-7; the D segment could be TRBD1, given 5 matching bases. V is clipped by 6 bases and J by 2 bases, and the sequence between their germline boundaries is 14 bases long. The CDR3 runs 14 amino acids, cysteine and phenylalanine included. This entry keeps only the CDR3 DNA: 42 bases, framed from base 1. From the germline V gene (reference sequence), CDR1 is LNHDA and CDR2 is SQIVND.